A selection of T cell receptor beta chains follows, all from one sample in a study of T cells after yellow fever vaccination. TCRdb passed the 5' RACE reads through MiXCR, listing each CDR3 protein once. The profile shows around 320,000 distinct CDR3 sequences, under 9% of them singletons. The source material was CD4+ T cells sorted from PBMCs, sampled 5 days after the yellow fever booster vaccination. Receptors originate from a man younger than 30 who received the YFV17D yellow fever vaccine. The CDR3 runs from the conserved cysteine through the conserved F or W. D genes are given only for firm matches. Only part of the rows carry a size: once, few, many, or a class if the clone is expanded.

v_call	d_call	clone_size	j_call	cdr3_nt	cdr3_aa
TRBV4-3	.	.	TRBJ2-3	TGCGCCAGCAGCCCTAGGGAGACAGATACGCAGTATTTT	CASSPRETDTQYF
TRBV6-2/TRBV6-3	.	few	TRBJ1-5	TGTGCCAGCAGCCGGCTCCCCTTGGACAGAAATCAGCCCCAGCATTTT	CASSRLPLDRNQPQHF
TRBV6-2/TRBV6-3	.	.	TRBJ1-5	TGTGCCAGCAGAAACAGGGAATCCACAAATCAGCCCCAGCATTTT	CASRNRESTNQPQHF
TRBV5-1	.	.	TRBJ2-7	TGCGCCAGCAGCTCGAACCGGGGAGCTCGGGAGCAGTACTTC	CASSSNRGAREQYF
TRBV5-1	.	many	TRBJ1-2	TGCGCCAGCAGCTTGCAGGCGGCAAACTATGGCTACACCTTC	CASSLQAANYGYTF
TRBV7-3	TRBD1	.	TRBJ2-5	TGTGCCAGCAGCATACTAGGGGGCATGGAGACCCAGTACTTC	CASSILGGMETQYF
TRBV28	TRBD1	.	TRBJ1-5	TGTGCCAGCAGTAGGGGGCCTGGTGGGAATCAGCCCCAGCATTTT	CASSRGPGGNQPQHF
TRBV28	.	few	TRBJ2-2	TGTGCCAGCATCCCAATATCCACCGGGGAGCTGTTTTTT	CASIPISTGELFF
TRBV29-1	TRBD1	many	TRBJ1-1	TGCAGCGTATCCGGACAGGGAGTCGGCACTGAAGCTTTCTTT	CSVSGQGVGTEAFF
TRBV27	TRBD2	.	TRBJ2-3	TGTGCCAGCAGTCCTTTGACTAGCACTAGCACAGATACGCAGTATTTT	CASSPLTSTSTDTQYF
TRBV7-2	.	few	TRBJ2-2	TGTGCCAGCAGCTTAAGACCGAACACCGGGGAGCTGTTTTTT	CASSLRPNTGELFF
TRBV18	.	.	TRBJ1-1	TGTGCCAGCTCACGGGCAGGGGAGACTGAAGCTTTCTTT	CASSRAGETEAFF
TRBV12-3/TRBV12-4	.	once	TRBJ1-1	TGTGCCAGCAGTTCTATGGTGGGGAACACTGAAGCTTTCTTT	CASSSMVGNTEAFF
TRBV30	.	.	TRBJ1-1	TGTGCCTGGAGTGTCGTGGACAGTTTGAGGGGTGAAGCTTTCTTT	CAWSVVDSLRGEAFF
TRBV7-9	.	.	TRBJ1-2	TGTGCCAGCAGCCCTCGGGGACGGGCGCGGGCGAACTATGGCTACACCTTC	CASSPRGRARANYGYTF
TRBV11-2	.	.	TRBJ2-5	TGTGCCAGCAGCCCCGGCGGGTGGGATCAAGAGACCCAGTACTTC	CASSPGGWDQETQYF
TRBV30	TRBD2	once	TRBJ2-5	TGTGCCTGGGCCCCGGGACTAGCGGGGGCCCTCCAAGAGACCCAGTACTTC	CAWAPGLAGALQETQYF
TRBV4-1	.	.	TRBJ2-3	TGCGCCAGCAGCCAAGATTTTTTTAGTCTAACCGGGAAAACAGATACGCAGTATTTT	CASSQDFFSLTGKTDTQYF
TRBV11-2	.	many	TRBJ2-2	.	CASSPRSGQGGTGELFF
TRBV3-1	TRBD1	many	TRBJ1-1	TGTGCCAGCAGCCGAGACAGGGGCATAACTGAAGCTTTCTTT	CASSRDRGITEAFF
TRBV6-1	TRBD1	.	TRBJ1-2	TGTGCCAGCAGTGAACAGGGACAGGGGGGAGCTAACTATGGCTACACCTTC	CASSEQGQGGANYGYTF
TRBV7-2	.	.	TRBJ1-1	TGTGCCAGCAGCTTAAGGACCCCAAGGGGGACTGAAGCTTTCTTT	CASSLRTPRGTEAFF
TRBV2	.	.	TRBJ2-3	TGTGCCAGCAAGCAAGGGTGGAGCACAGATACGCAGTATTTT	CASKQGWSTDTQYF
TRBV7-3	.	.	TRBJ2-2	TGTGCCAGCAGCCAGGGGAACAGGGACACCGGGGAGCTGTTTTTT	CASSQGNRDTGELFF